This is a list of T cell receptor beta chains from one sample in a study of cytomegalovirus exposure and HLA in healthy donors. Produced via immunoSEQ multiplex PCR; TCRdb's table is partial and in-frame only. The data hold 150,000 to 200,000 clones, with 80% observed a single time. Sequences were obtained from PBMCs. Receptors originate from a boy between 10 and 17 years old in good health and CMV-seronegative. Both conserved end residues are part of each CDR3. A D gene is named only where the DNA matches it firmly. The size of a clone is reported for some rows only, either as once, few or many, or as a class for expanded clones.

clone size: -; V gene: TRBV4-1; J gene: TRBJ1-2; D gene: -; CDR3 DNA: TGCGCCAGCAGCCAAGTTCCGGGACTATATGGCTACACCTTC; CDR3 protein: CASSQVPGLYGYTF
clone size: few; V gene: TRBV4-1; J gene: TRBJ1-2; D gene: TRBD1; CDR3 DNA: TGCGCCAGCAGCCAAGTCGCTGACAGGGATGGCTACACCTTC; CDR3 protein: CASSQVADRDGYTF
clone size: -; V gene: TRBV30; J gene: TRBJ1-1; D gene: -; CDR3 DNA: TGTGCCTGGACGAGGCGACCCACCTATGAAGCTTTCTTT; CDR3 protein: CAWTRRPTYEAFF
clone size: -; V gene: TRBV9; J gene: TRBJ1-1; D gene: -; CDR3 DNA: TGTGCCAGCAGCGTAGTTAGGGGGACAGCTTTCTTT; CDR3 protein: CASSVVRGTAFF
clone size: -; V gene: TRBV19; J gene: TRBJ1-5; D gene: -; CDR3 DNA: TGTGCCAGTAGTGAGGCCAGGGGATATAGCAATCAGCCCCAGCATTTT; CDR3 protein: CASSEARGYSNQPQHF
clone size: -; V gene: TRBV28; J gene: TRBJ1-2; D gene: -; CDR3 DNA: TGTGCCAGCAGTTCAACAGGGCGTGCTAACTATGGCTACACCTTC; CDR3 protein: CASSSTGRANYGYTF
clone size: few; V gene: TRBV4-2; J gene: TRBJ2-1; D gene: -; CDR3 DNA: TGTGCCAGCAGCCATAGGGGGGGCGGGTCCTACAATGAGCAGTTCTTC; CDR3 protein: CASSHRGGGSYNEQFF
clone size: once; V gene: TRBV6-5; J gene: TRBJ1-2; D gene: -; CDR3 DNA: TGTGCCAGCAGTTACACACCAGGGAACTATGGCTACACCTTC; CDR3 protein: CASSYTPGNYGYTF
clone size: -; V gene: TRBV11-2; J gene: TRBJ1-2; D gene: -; CDR3 DNA: TGTGCCAGCAGCGTAAACAGCCTCGGGGACTATGGCTACACCTTC; CDR3 protein: CASSVNSLGDYGYTF
clone size: few; V gene: TRBV11-2; J gene: TRBJ1-2; D gene: -; CDR3 DNA: TGTGCCAGGGACCCCGGGGGGCCCAATGGCTACACCTTC; CDR3 protein: CARDPGGPNGYTF
clone size: -; V gene: TRBV5-5; J gene: TRBJ2-7; D gene: -; CDR3 DNA: TGTGCCAGCAGCCAGACGGGGGACGAGCAGTACTTC; CDR3 protein: CASSQTGDEQYF
clone size: -; V gene: TRBV5-8; J gene: TRBJ2-5; D gene: -; CDR3 DNA: TGTGCCAGCAGCTTCCAGGGGCCGAAGACCCAGTACTTC; CDR3 protein: CASSFQGPKTQYF
clone size: -; V gene: TRBV4-1; J gene: TRBJ2-7; D gene: -; CDR3 DNA: TGCGCCAGCAGCCACGATGGGGGGGCCCCCGGCGAGCAGTACTTC; CDR3 protein: CASSHDGGAPGEQYF
clone size: -; V gene: TRBV2; J gene: TRBJ1-1; D gene: -; CDR3 DNA: TGTGCCAGCAGCGCGGAGCTCGTGGCTGAAGCTTTCTTT; CDR3 protein: CASSAELVAEAFF
clone size: -; V gene: TRBV25-1; J gene: TRBJ2-7; D gene: TRBD1; CDR3 DNA: TGTGCCAGCAGTGTTCGGACAGGGGGCGTCGAGCAGTACTTC; CDR3 protein: CASSVRTGGVEQYF
clone size: -; V gene: TRBV5-4; J gene: TRBJ1-1; D gene: -; CDR3 DNA: TGTGCCAGCAGCTTGGAAAGGTTCGGACTCATGAACACTGAAGCTTTCTTT; CDR3 protein: CASSLERFGLMNTEAFF
clone size: once; V gene: TRBV5-4; J gene: TRBJ1-1; D gene: TRBD1; CDR3 DNA: TGTGCCAGCAGCTTGGTTGGGACAGGGCACACTGAAGCTTTCTTT; CDR3 protein: CASSLVGTGHTEAFF
clone size: few; V gene: TRBV19; J gene: TRBJ2-7; D gene: TRBD1; CDR3 DNA: TGTGCCAGTAGTATGGTGGGACAGGTAACCTACGAGCAGTACTTC; CDR3 protein: CASSMVGQVTYEQYF
clone size: once; V gene: TRBV20-1; J gene: TRBJ1-2; D gene: -; CDR3 DNA: TGCAGTGCGGGTCGAGAGCGGGGCTACACCTTC; CDR3 protein: CSAGRERGYTF
clone size: -; V gene: TRBV11-3; J gene: TRBJ2-1; D gene: TRBD2; CDR3 DNA: TGTGCCAGCAGCTTAGCCGGGGCTTCTAGCGGGAGTTGGTATGAGCAGTTCTTC; CDR3 protein: CASSLAGASSGSWYEQFF
clone size: once; V gene: TRBV7-7; J gene: TRBJ1-1; D gene: -; CDR3 DNA: TGTGCTTCAGTCCGGAGCAGAATGAACACTGAAGCTTTCTTT; CDR3 protein: CASVRSRMNTEAFF
clone size: -; V gene: TRBV27; J gene: TRBJ1-2; D gene: TRBD1; CDR3 DNA: TGTGCCAGCAGTCCGTCAGGGGGGAAAGGCTACACCTTC; CDR3 protein: CASSPSGGKGYTF
clone size: -; V gene: TRBV7-3; J gene: TRBJ2-1; D gene: -; CDR3 DNA: TGTGCCAGCAGCCCCACCCCGAGGGGGGAGCAGTTCTTC; CDR3 protein: CASSPTPRGEQFF
clone size: -; V gene: TRBV9; J gene: TRBJ2-7; D gene: TRBD1; CDR3 DNA: TGTGCCAGCAGCTACCTGGACAGGGCTGGCCCCTACGAGCAGTACTTC; CDR3 protein: CASSYLDRAGPYEQYF
clone size: -; V gene: TRBV19; J gene: TRBJ1-5; D gene: TRBD1; CDR3 DNA: TGTGCCAGTAGGGCGGATTACAGGGGGGGTTTGCCCCAGCATTTT; CDR3 protein: CASRADYRGGLPQHF
clone size: few; V gene: TRBV5-1; J gene: TRBJ1-2; D gene: -; CDR3 DNA: TGCGCCAGCAGCTTCTTACAGGGAAACTATGGCTACACCTTC; CDR3 protein: CASSFLQGNYGYTF
clone size: -; V gene: TRBV29-1; J gene: TRBJ2-3; D gene: -; CDR3 DNA: TGCAGCGTTGAGGGGCTAGGGGCCGGTAATTTTCTCACGCAGTATTTT; CDR3 protein: CSVEGLGAGNFLTQYF
clone size: -; V gene: TRBV29-1; J gene: TRBJ2-1; D gene: TRBD1; CDR3 DNA: TGCAGCGCCATCAGGGGCGGGACAGGCTCCTACAATGAGCAGTTCTTC; CDR3 protein: CSAIRGGTGSYNEQFF
clone size: -; V gene: TRBV7-2; J gene: TRBJ2-3; D gene: -; CDR3 DNA: TGTGCCAGCAGCTCCCGGGGTGACACAGATACGCAGTATTTT; CDR3 protein: CASSSRGDTDTQYF
clone size: -; V gene: TRBV11-2; J gene: TRBJ2-7; D gene: -; CDR3 DNA: TGTGCCAGCAGCTTAGTATGGTACGAGCAGTACTTC; CDR3 protein: CASSLVWYEQYF
clone size: -; V gene: TRBV28; J gene: TRBJ1-1; D gene: -; CDR3 DNA: TGTGCCAGCAGTTTTGGACAGAACACTGAAGCTTTCTTT; CDR3 protein: CASSFGQNTEAFF
clone size: -; V gene: TRBV27; J gene: TRBJ1-2; D gene: TRBD1; CDR3 DNA: TGTGCCAGCAGTCCAGGGGGCCTTAACTATGGCTACACCTTC; CDR3 protein: CASSPGGLNYGYTF
clone size: -; V gene: TRBV6-5; J gene: TRBJ1-2; D gene: TRBD1; CDR3 DNA: TGTGCCAGCAGCACTCCGACAGGGGCGGCCTATGGCTACACCTTC; CDR3 protein: CASSTPTGAAYGYTF
clone size: -; V gene: TRBV6-5; J gene: TRBJ2-7; D gene: -; CDR3 DNA: TGTGCCAGCAGCCCGGACTGGCAAAGTTACGAGCAGTACTTC; CDR3 protein: CASSPDWQSYEQYF
clone size: -; V gene: TRBV5-1; J gene: TRBJ1-4; D gene: -; CDR3 DNA: TGCGCCAGTGGTCTTGGGGGGGACCTAACTAATGAAAAACTGTTTTTT; CDR3 protein: CASGLGGDLTNEKLFF
clone size: -; V gene: TRBV4-2; J gene: TRBJ2-1; D gene: TRBD2; CDR3 DNA: TGTGCCAGCAGCCAAGAGGCTGTAGCGGGGAGGGCTATTGAGCAGTTCTTC; CDR3 protein: CASSQEAVAGRAIEQFF
clone size: -; V gene: TRBV5-1; J gene: TRBJ2-7; D gene: -; CDR3 DNA: TGCGCCAGCAGCTCCGATTGGGGGTACAGGGCCTCCTACGAGCAGTACTTC; CDR3 protein: CASSSDWGYRASYEQYF
clone size: -; V gene: TRBV6-6; J gene: TRBJ1-5; D gene: TRBD1; CDR3 DNA: TGTGCCAGCATTATCGACGGACAGGTTAGCAATCAGCCCCAGCATTTT; CDR3 protein: CASIIDGQVSNQPQHF
clone size: -; V gene: TRBV6-1; J gene: TRBJ1-4; D gene: TRBD1; CDR3 DNA: TGTGCCAGCAGCACCACAGGGGGGAAAAACGAAAAACTGTTTTTT; CDR3 protein: CASSTTGGKNEKLFF
clone size: -; V gene: TRBV30; J gene: TRBJ1-5; D gene: -; CDR3 DNA: TGTGCCTGGAGTACCGGGGGGTATAGCAATCAGCCCCAGCATTTT; CDR3 protein: CAWSTGGYSNQPQHF
clone size: -; V gene: TRBV5-5; J gene: TRBJ1-5; D gene: TRBD1; CDR3 DNA: TGTGCCAGCAGCTTTCTTATTCGGACAGGACGCAATCAGCCCCAGCATTTT; CDR3 protein: CASSFLIRTGRNQPQHF
clone size: -; V gene: TRBV12-5; J gene: TRBJ1-2; D gene: -; CDR3 DNA: TGTGCTAGTGGTTTAGATCGTACGGGTATTAACTATGGCTACACCTTC; CDR3 protein: CASGLDRTGINYGYTF
clone size: -; V gene: TRBV11-2; J gene: TRBJ2-7; D gene: -; CDR3 DNA: TGTGCCAGCAGCCCCGGGTTTTCCCCCGAGCAGTACTTC; CDR3 protein: CASSPGFSPEQYF
clone size: -; V gene: TRBV19; J gene: TRBJ2-1; D gene: TRBD2; CDR3 DNA: TGTGCCAGTAGATCGAAACTAGCGGGGCCAAGCTCCTACAATGAGCAGTTCTTC; CDR3 protein: CASRSKLAGPSSYNEQFF
clone size: -; V gene: TRBV14; J gene: TRBJ2-7; D gene: TRBD2; CDR3 DNA: TGTGCCAGCAGCCAAGAAGTTGGGAGGGGCTCCCTGGGAGACGAGCAGTACTTC; CDR3 protein: CASSQEVGRGSLGDEQYF
clone size: -; V gene: TRBV6-1; J gene: TRBJ2-5; D gene: -; CDR3 DNA: TGTGCCAGCAGTGAAGCGTTGGAGGGTTGGGAGACCCAGTACTTC; CDR3 protein: CASSEALEGWETQYF
clone size: -; V gene: TRBV5-8; J gene: TRBJ2-7; D gene: TRBD1; CDR3 DNA: TGTGCCAGCAGCGTAGTCGGGACAGGGGAGGGCGAGCAGTACTTC; CDR3 protein: CASSVVGTGEGEQYF
clone size: -; V gene: TRBV5-6; J gene: TRBJ1-4; D gene: TRBD1; CDR3 DNA: TGTGCCAGCAGCGCAGAGCGGACAGGGGGCGCGCCTAATGAAAAACTGTTTTTT; CDR3 protein: CASSAERTGGAPNEKLFF
clone size: -; V gene: TRBV29-1; J gene: TRBJ1-2; D gene: TRBD1; CDR3 DNA: TGCAGCATCATCCCGGGACAGGATAGGTACTATGGCTACACCTTC; CDR3 protein: CSIIPGQDRYYGYTF
clone size: few; V gene: TRBV6-1; J gene: TRBJ2-7; D gene: TRBD1; CDR3 DNA: TGTGCCAGCAGCGAAATGGGACAGGCCCTCTCCTACGAGCAGTACTTC; CDR3 protein: CASSEMGQALSYEQYF
clone size: -; V gene: TRBV10-3; J gene: TRBJ1-1; D gene: TRBD1; CDR3 DNA: TGTGCCATCAGTTCCGACAGGGGGCCTACTGAAGCTTTCTTT; CDR3 protein: CAISSDRGPTEAFF
clone size: -; V gene: TRBV6-5; J gene: TRBJ1-1; D gene: -; CDR3 DNA: TGTGCCAGCAGTTTCGGACAGAACACTGAAGCTTTCTTT; CDR3 protein: CASSFGQNTEAFF
clone size: -; V gene: TRBV4-3; J gene: TRBJ2-7; D gene: TRBD1; CDR3 DNA: TGCGCCAGCAGCCAGGACAGGTTCTCCTACGAGCAGTACTTC; CDR3 protein: CASSQDRFSYEQYF
clone size: -; V gene: TRBV7-3; J gene: TRBJ1-6; D gene: -; CDR3 DNA: TGTGCCAGCAGCTCGACAACAGGGAGGGGCTCACCCCTCCACTTT; CDR3 protein: CASSSTTGRGSPLHF
clone size: -; V gene: TRBV6-5; J gene: TRBJ1-1; D gene: -; CDR3 DNA: TGTGCCAGCAGTTATTCAGGGTATGACACTGAAGCTTTCTTT; CDR3 protein: CASSYSGYDTEAFF
clone size: -; V gene: TRBV30; J gene: TRBJ2-2; D gene: TRBD1; CDR3 DNA: TGTGCCTGGAGTACAGGACAGGGGGCGACCGGGGAGCTGTTTTTT; CDR3 protein: CAWSTGQGATGELFF
clone size: -; V gene: TRBV7-9; J gene: TRBJ1-2; D gene: -; CDR3 DNA: TGTGCCAGCAGCCCCTCCCTCGGGAGCACTAACTATGGCTACACCTTC; CDR3 protein: CASSPSLGSTNYGYTF
clone size: -; V gene: TRBV5-1; J gene: TRBJ1-3; D gene: -; CDR3 DNA: TGCGCCAGCGGGTTCGGGGAGGCAGACACCATATATTTT; CDR3 protein: CASGFGEADTIYF
clone size: once; V gene: TRBV4-2; J gene: TRBJ1-3; D gene: -; CDR3 DNA: TGTGCCAGCAGCCAAGAGAGAGGCTCTGGAAACACCATATATTTT; CDR3 protein: CASSQERGSGNTIYF